The 10 T cell receptor beta chains below come from one sample, sequenced in a study of cytomegalovirus exposure and HLA in healthy donors. It was with 60 Vbeta and 13 Jbeta primers that the PCR ran. TCRdb keeps only in-frame clones here, not all; method: immunoSEQ multiplex PCR. The table includes tens of thousands of clones, about 77% detected once. The sample consisted of PBMCs. Receptor source: a male donor in good health and CMV-seropositive.

The rearrangement joins TRBV28 to TRBJ2-7, with 13 bases identical to TRBD2. Germline V lookup: CDR1 MDHEN, CDR2 SYDVKM. The CDR3 covers 17 residues. V shed 4 bases and J 3 bases; nucleotides not matched to a gene: 9. The CDR3 nucleotides read TGTGCCAGCAGTTCCCCCGGTCGGACTAGCGGGGGCTACGAGCAGTACTTC. Protein sequence: CASSSPGRTSGGYEQYF.

In this sample, this clone turned up a few times. The rearrangement joins TRBV6-6 to TRBJ1-2, with D perhaps TRBD1 (6 bases). Deletions cut 4 bases from V and 8 bases from J, with 17 bases between. The CDR3 spans 14 residues. Germline CDR1 MNHNY, CDR2 SVGAGI (reference sequence). CDR3 coding DNA: TGTGCCAGCAGTTCCACCGGACAGCCTAAGGGCTACACCTTC. It yields the protein CASSSTGQPKGYTF.

The chain combines TRBV7-9 with TRBJ2-3; 15 bases are shared with TRBD2. Germline V lookup: CDR1 SEHNR, CDR2 FQNEAQ (reference sequence). V shed 5 bases and J 5 bases; nucleotides not matched to a gene: 5. The CDR3 runs 16 residues. The CDR3, as DNA: TGTGCCAGCAGCCCCGGGACTAGCGGGGGGCAAGATACGCAGTATTTT. Translated, it gives CASSPGTSGGQDTQYF.

This chain connects TRBV28 to TRBJ2-1; 8 bases align to TRBD2. Germline trimming cut 4 bases from V and 7 bases from J; bases unmatched to any gene: 6. The CDR3 is 14 amino acids. CDR1 is MDHEN, CDR2 SYDVKM, per germline. Here the CDR3 reads CASSSSGGANEQFF. CDR3 DNA: TGTGCCAGCAGTTCGTCCGGGGGGGCGAATGAGCAGTTCTTC.

The chain has TRBV2 and TRBJ2-1; 8 bases are shared with TRBD2. Germline CDR1 and CDR2: SNHLY and FYNNEI. The trim removed 4 bases at V and 2 bases at J, leaving 7 bases unmatched. The CDR3 contains 16 residues. CDR3 sequence reads: CASSGEREYPYNEQFF. For the CDR3, the DNA is TGTGCCAGCAGTGGGGAGCGGGAGTACCCCTACAATGAGCAGTTCTTC.

V and J are TRBV18 and TRBJ2-7, with TRBD1 identical over 9 bases. The germline V gene encodes CDR1 KGHSH and CDR2 LQKENI. After removal of 5 bases from V and 2 bases from J, the junction contained 1 base not matched to a gene. The length of the CDR3 is 13 residues. This CDR3 is CASSRQGAYEQYF. CDR3 DNA sequence: TGTGCCAGCTCAAGACAGGGGGCCTACGAGCAGTACTTC.

The genes are TRBV27 and TRBJ2-3; 7 nucleotides align to TRBD1. The CDR3 is 16 amino acids. The trim removed 1 base at V and 2 bases at J, leaving 6 bases unmatched. CDR1 is MNHEY, CDR2 SMNVEV, per germline (reference sequence). In DNA, the CDR3 is TGTGCCAGCAGTTTATATTCGGGACAGTACACAGATACGCAGTATTTT. It yields the protein CASSLYSGQYTDTQYF.

The chain has TRBV5-6 and TRBJ2-3, with D uncertain. V lost 3 bases to trimming and J lost 4 bases, with 6 bases between them. Germline CDR1 and CDR2: SGHDT and YYEEEE. The CDR3 covers 12 residues. The CDR3 reads CASSSLSDTQYF. In nucleotides, the CDR3 is TGTGCCAGCAGCTCTCTCTCAGATACGCAGTATTTT.

The chain combines TRBV27 with TRBJ2-7, with D possibly matching TRBD1 (6 bases). Germline loops: CDR1 MNHEY, CDR2 SMNVEV (reference sequence). The ends were cut back, 8 bases at V and 5 bases at J, with 22 bases in the middle. The CDR3 is 15 amino acids. The CDR3 loop reads CASDGGSGDMNEQYF. For the CDR3, the DNA is TGTGCCAGCGACGGTGGCTCAGGGGATATGAACGAGCAGTACTTC.

The rearrangement joins TRBV6-5 to TRBJ1-6; perhaps TRBD1 as D (6 bases). Germline V lookup: CDR1 MNHEY, CDR2 SVGAGI. The ends were cut back, 1 base at V and 7 bases at J, with 14 bases in the middle. The CDR3 spans 16 residues. The CDR3 loop is CASSYFGGRVNSPLHF. CDR3 DNA sequence: TGTGCCAGCAGTTACTTCGGGGGGCGGGTAAATTCACCCCTCCACTTT.